A selection of T cell receptor beta chains follows, all from one sample in a study of cytomegalovirus exposure and HLA in healthy donors. Sequencing used immunoSEQ multiplex PCR; TCRdb keeps in-frame clones, though not all of them. Here the sample spans around 200,000 clones, approximately 85% being singletons. The sequencing sample was made of PBMCs. Source of these receptors: a woman aged 45 to 65 in good health and CMV-seronegative. Both conserved end residues are part of each CDR3. The order of the fields is V gene, D gene, J gene, clone size, CDR3 DNA, CDR3 protein. A D gene is named only where the DNA matches it firmly. Size is omitted from some rows. Given values are once, few, many or a class for expanded clones.

TRBV27	NA	TRBJ1-5	NA	TGTGCCAGCAGTTGCCTACGACCAGGTGCACAGGGTTCCCAGCCCCAGCATTTT	CASSCLRPGAQGSQPQHF
TRBV28	NA	TRBJ2-7	NA	TGTGCCAGCAGCCCTATCAAGGGGATCTCCTACGAGCAGTACTTC	CASSPIKGISYEQYF
TRBV30	NA	TRBJ1-5	NA	TGTGCCTGGAGGGGGGCTGGCAATCAGCCCCAGCATTTT	CAWRGAGNQPQHF
TRBV6-1	NA	TRBJ1-5	NA	TGTGCCAGCAGTGAGGGAAGGGGGCAGCCCCAGCATTTT	CASSEGRGQPQHF
TRBV29-1	NA	TRBJ2-3	NA	TGCAGCGTTAAAGCGGAGGGGAGACGCACAGATACGCAGTATTTT	CSVKAEGRRTDTQYF
TRBV5-4	NA	TRBJ2-1	NA	TGTGCCAGCAGCGGAGGGGGCTCGAGCTCCTACAATGAGCAGTTCTTC	CASSGGGSSSYNEQFF
TRBV19	NA	TRBJ1-1	NA	TGTGCCAGTAGTCCCCGACTCCTCCGGAATACTGAAGCTTTCTTT	CASSPRLLRNTEAFF
TRBV2	NA	TRBJ1-5	NA	TGTGCCAGCAGGGAGGACAGAAATCAGCCCCAGCATTTT	CASREDRNQPQHF
TRBV27	TRBD2	TRBJ2-7	NA	TGTGCCAGCAAAGCGGGAGGGTTCTACGAGCAGTACTTC	CASKAGGFYEQYF
TRBV9	NA	TRBJ1-2	NA	TGTGCCAGCAGCGTAACATCAGGATATGGCTACACCTTC	CASSVTSGYGYTF
TRBV7-3	TRBD1	TRBJ2-7	few	TGTGCCAGCAGCCCGACAGGGGTTTCCTACGAGCAGTACTTC	CASSPTGVSYEQYF
TRBV27	TRBD1	TRBJ2-7	NA	TGTGCCAGCAGTCCAGGGGGATCCCACGAGCAGTACTTC	CASSPGGSHEQYF
TRBV19	TRBD1	TRBJ1-1	NA	TGTGCCACTAAAGTACGACAGGGCACTGAAGCTTTCTTT	CATKVRQGTEAFF
TRBV19	TRBD1	TRBJ2-7	NA	TGTGCCAGTAGTACCCCGGGACAGGGCTACGAGCAGTACTTC	CASSTPGQGYEQYF
TRBV28	NA	TRBJ2-7	NA	TGTGCCAGCACCAGGGCGGTTTTAAAGGAGCAGTACTTC	CASTRAVLKEQYF
TRBV4-1	NA	TRBJ2-7	NA	TGCGCCAGCAGCCCTATGCGGGAAGGGGAGCAGTACTTC	CASSPMREGEQYF
TRBV7-9	NA	TRBJ1-1	NA	TGTGCCAGCAGCCCTCGAGAGGAAGCTTTCTTT	CASSPREEAFF
TRBV28	NA	TRBJ2-7	NA	TGTGCCAGCAGTTTCTGGGCAACTAGCCCTCGGGTCGATCTGTACTTC	CASSFWATSPRVDLYF
TRBV18	TRBD1	TRBJ1-4	NA	TGTGCCAGCTCACCCAAGGACAGGGTCAAGGCTAATGAAAAACTGTTTTTT	CASSPKDRVKANEKLFF